Each of the 7 T cell receptor beta chains below was sequenced from the same sample in a study of blood T cell repertoires in COVID-19. Assay: immunoSEQ multiplex PCR; the TCRdb copy retains only in-frame clones and omits some. The sample records roughly 250,000 clones, 70% to 85% being singletons. The sequenced sample was peripheral blood. The receptors here all came from a human donor with COVID-19, enrolled during active disease. The donor label of this sample is uncertain.

The chain couples TRBV27 to TRBJ1-1; 8 positions agree with TRBD1. There are 19 residues in the CDR3. Per germline, CDR1 MNHEY and CDR2 SMNVEV (reference sequence). V dropped 6 bases and J dropped 0; count of bases not matched to a gene: 18. The CDR3 here is CASSRAGFRTGYLNTEAFF. The CDR3 DNA is TGTGCCAGCAGCCGAGCCGGTTTCAGGACAGGGTATTTGAACACTGAAGCTTTCTTT.

This clone was detected only once. The V gene is TRBV27, the J gene TRBJ2-1; 8 positions match TRBD2. CDR1 is MNHEY and CDR2 is SMNVEV in the germline V gene (reference sequence). This CDR3 is 14 amino acids long. V shed 5 bases and J 8 bases; nucleotides not matched to a gene: 8. CDR3 nucleotide sequence: TGTGCCAGCAGTCGGACTAGCTGGGCCCATGAGCAGTTCTTC. It encodes CASSRTSWAHEQFF.

The chain uses TRBV30 and TRBJ1-4; tentative D call: TRBD1 (5 bases). Trimming removed 2 bases from V and 5 bases from J, with 18 bases in between. This CDR3 has 16 amino acids. Germline V gene data show CDR1 as GTSNPN and CDR2 as SVGIG (reference sequence). This CDR3 is CAWSYSVGGLNEKLFF. CDR3 sequence (DNA): TGTGCCTGGAGTTATTCAGTCGGGGGATTGAATGAAAAACTGTTTTTT. The full variable domain, its missing parts supplied by reference TRBV30 and TRBJ1-4, is SQTIHQWPATLVQPVGSPLSLECTVEGTSNPNLYWYRQAAGRGLQLLFYSVGIGQISSEVPQNLSASRPQDRQFILSSKKLLLSDSGFYLCAWSYSVGGLNEKLFFGSGTQLSVL.

This clone has just a few counts. V usage is TRBV7-2 and J usage is TRBJ1-6, with D possibly being TRBD1 (6 bases). The V end lost 6 bases, the J end lost 11 bases, and 17 bases lay between the germline ends. The CDR3 is made up of 14 amino acids. Looked up from germline, CDR1 is SGHTA and CDR2 is FQGNSA. The CDR3 reads CASRADSAGTPLHF. In DNA, the CDR3 is TGTGCCAGCAGGGCGGACAGCGCTGGGACACCCCTCCACTTT.

V is TRBV5-6 and J is TRBJ2-3; 7 bases map to TRBD2. Germline values: CDR1 SGHDT, CDR2 YYEEEE. This CDR3 spans 17 amino acids. With V trimmed by 1 base and J by 8 bases, 16 bases remained unmatched. The CDR3 DNA sequence: TGTGCCAGCAGCTTGCCTAGCGGAGATACCCCGTTCCTTACGCAGTATTTT. Protein: CASSLPSGDTPFLTQYF.

The rearrangement links TRBV6-5 to TRBJ1-2; weak D call: TRBD1 (5 bases). Germline lookup yields CDR1 MNHEY and CDR2 SVGAGI. Trimming took 2 bases from V and 8 from J, leaving 12 bases between them. This CDR3 is 13 amino acids long. The CDR3: CASSYRGWKGYTF. The CDR3 region has the DNA TGTGCCAGCAGTTACCGGGGGTGGAAGGGCTACACCTTC.

This chain connects TRBV29-1 to TRBJ1-1; D possibly corresponds to TRBD1 (5 bases). The germline V and J ends were trimmed by 6 bases and 1 base, with 12 bases remaining between them. Per germline, CDR1 SQVTM and CDR2 ANQGSEA. The CDR3 spans 13 residues. This CDR3 is CSVREGPNTEAFF. CDR3 nucleotides: TGCAGCGTGAGGGAGGGGCCGAACACTGAAGCTTTCTTT.